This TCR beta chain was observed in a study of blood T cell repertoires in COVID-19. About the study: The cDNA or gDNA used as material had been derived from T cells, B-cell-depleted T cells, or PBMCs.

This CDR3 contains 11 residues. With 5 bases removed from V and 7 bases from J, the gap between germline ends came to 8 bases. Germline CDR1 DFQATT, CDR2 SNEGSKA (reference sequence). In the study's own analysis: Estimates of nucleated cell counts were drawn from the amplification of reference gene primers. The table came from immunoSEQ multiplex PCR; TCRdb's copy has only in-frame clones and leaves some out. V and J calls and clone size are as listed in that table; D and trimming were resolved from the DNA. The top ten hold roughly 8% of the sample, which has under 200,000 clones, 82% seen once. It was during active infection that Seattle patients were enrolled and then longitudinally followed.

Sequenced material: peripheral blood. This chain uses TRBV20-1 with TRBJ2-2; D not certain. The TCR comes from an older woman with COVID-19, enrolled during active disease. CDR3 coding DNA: TGCAGTGCTCCCAGGATCGGGGAGCTGTTTTTT. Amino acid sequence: CSAPRIGELFF.